The 24 T cell receptor beta chains given below trace back to one sample, sequenced in a study of beta chain features in type 1 diabetes. TCRB transcripts that were expressed got sequenced, as all of the isolated RNA had been reverse transcribed. The protocol was immunoSEQ multiplex PCR, while the TCRdb copy is restricted to in-frame clones and leaves out a portion. Of 620,000 or so clones detected, about a sixth appear once; the ten largest clones hold around 0.1%. The specimen was naive CD4+ T cells from blood. The origin of the receptors is a man aged 18 to 35 in good health.

In this sample, this clone turned up a few times. The V gene is TRBV4-1, the J gene TRBJ2-5, with 7 bases lining up with TRBD2. Germline values: CDR1 MGHRA, CDR2 YSYEKL. CDR3 length: 13 amino acids. The ends lost 6 bases at V and 5 bases at J; junction bases unmatched: 6. The CDR3 DNA is TGCGCCAGCAGAGGGAGGGCCGACGAGACCCAGTACTTC. As protein: CASRGRADETQYF.

The chain links TRBV7-2 to TRBJ2-5; TRBD2 agrees at 9 bases. Per the germline V gene, CDR1 is SGHTA and CDR2 is FQGNSA. The CDR3 has 15 residues. J gave up 1 base and V 7 bases, and 7 bases lay outside the gene matches. The CDR3 sequence: CASKSLAGIQETQYF. The CDR3 DNA follows: TGTGCCAGCAAGAGTCTAGCGGGAATCCAAGAGACCCAGTACTTC.

This CDR3 is CASSFDRGYYEQYF. As DNA, the CDR3 is TGTGCCAGCAGCTTTGACAGGGGGTACTACGAGCAGTACTTC. This chain uses TRBV7-2 with TRBJ2-7; 9 bases line up with TRBD1. V trimming: 3 bases; J trimming: 3 bases; junction bases outside the gene matches: 3. The CDR3 contains 14 residues. Per the germline V gene, CDR1 is SGHTA and CDR2 is FQGNSA.

This clone was seen a handful of times. This chain's CDR3 is CASNIQGGGYEQYF. In nucleotides, the CDR3 is TGTGCCAGCAACATTCAGGGCGGAGGCTACGAGCAGTACTTC. The chain carries TRBV7-2 and TRBJ2-7; D tentatively fits TRBD1 or TRBD2 (5 bases each). The CDR3 length is 14 residues. Germline V gives CDR1 SGHTA, CDR2 FQGNSA. Trimming cost V 7 bases and J 3 bases, with 16 bases left between them.

The genes are TRBV9 and TRBJ1-1; D not certain. The CDR3 loop spans 14 amino acids. Germline CDR1 SGDLS, CDR2 YYNGEE. The germline V and J ends were trimmed by 4 bases and 1 base, with 11 bases remaining between them. CDR3 region: CASSPPPGNTEAFF. CDR3 DNA sequence: TGTGCCAGCAGCCCACCCCCAGGGAACACTGAAGCTTTCTTT.

This sequence joins TRBV19 and TRBJ2-7; D is unclear. From germline, CDR1 is LNHDA and CDR2 SQIVND (reference sequence). The length of the CDR3 is 13 residues. Deletions cut 3 bases from V and 3 bases from J, with 9 bases between. CDR3: CASSIGRFYEQYF. In nucleotides, the CDR3 is TGTGCCAGTAGTATTGGGCGGTTCTACGAGCAGTACTTC.

The rearrangement joins TRBV28 to TRBJ1-1; D unresolved. Trimming removed 3 bases at V and 3 bases at J, with 5 bases between. The CDR3 runs to 12 residues. Per the germline V gene, CDR1 is MDHEN and CDR2 is SYDVKM. The chain's CDR3 is CASSLHHTEAFF. CDR3 nucleotides: TGTGCCAGCAGTTTGCACCACACTGAAGCTTTCTTT.

This clone was observed a handful of times. The rearrangement uses TRBV2 and TRBJ2-5; D call uncertain. The CDR3 loop spans 15 amino acids. V gave up 2 bases and J gave up 4 bases, with 14 bases separating them. Germline V gives CDR1 SNHLY, CDR2 FYNNEI. The CDR3 sequence is CASSEISVSLETQYF. The CDR3 DNA reads TGTGCCAGCAGTGAAATCAGCGTCAGCCTAGAGACCCAGTACTTC.

V and J are TRBV19 and TRBJ1-4; tentative D call: TRBD1 (5 bases). CDR1 and CDR2 from the germline V gene are LNHDA and SQIVND (reference sequence). With 10 bases removed from V and 5 bases from J, the gap between germline ends came to 14 bases. The CDR3 length is 13 residues. In DNA, the CDR3 is TGTGCCATCCTCGACAGTCTAAATGAAAAACTGTTTTTT. This encodes CAILDSLNEKLFF.

The rearrangement links TRBV30 to TRBJ1-2; D unclear. CDR1 and CDR2 from the germline V gene are GTSNPN and SVGIG (reference sequence). The V end lost 1 base, the J end lost 4 bases, and 10 bases lay between the germline ends. This CDR3 is built from 13 residues. The CDR3 protein is CAWSADGPYGYTF. The CDR3 DNA reads as TGTGCCTGGAGTGCGGACGGCCCCTATGGCTACACCTTC.

J is TRBJ2-7 and V is TRBV27; TRBD2 is a possible D gene (6 bases). Per the germline V gene, CDR1 is MNHEY and CDR2 is SMNVEV (reference sequence). The V end was cut by 6 bases, the J end by 3 bases, with 30 bases between. CDR3 length: 19 amino acids. The CDR3 sequence is CASSQFGGKNLGPGYEQYF. CDR3 DNA sequence: TGTGCCAGCAGCCAGTTTGGGGGGAAGAATTTAGGGCCGGGCTACGAGCAGTACTTC.

CDR3 loop: CASSTGTVYNEQFF. As DNA, the CDR3 is TGTGCCAGCAGCACAGGGACGGTCTACAATGAGCAGTTCTTC. This sequence joins TRBV7-8 and TRBJ2-1, with a possible D match to TRBD1 (6 bases). Germline CDR1 SGHVS, CDR2 FQNEAQ. The CDR3 runs to 14 residues. With 5 bases removed from V and 3 bases from J, the gap between germline ends came to 11 bases.

The chain uses TRBV9 and TRBJ2-3; D may be TRBD1 or TRBD2 (5 bases each). V shed 2 bases and J shed 4 bases, with 11 bases lying between them. Germline assignment: CDR1 SGDLS and CDR2 YYNGEE. The CDR3 length is 14 residues. CDR3 nucleotide sequence: TGTGCCAGCAGCGTCCGGGGACCCCCAGATACGCAGTATTTT. Encoded protein: CASSVRGPPDTQYF.

As concerns this clone: The same CDR3 is also encoded by other DNA sequences in this sample. The chain recombines TRBV11-2 with TRBJ2-1, with no clear D. CDR3 length: 14 amino acids. Germline V gene data show CDR1 as SGHAT and CDR2 as FQNNGV. Trimming stripped 1 base from V and 4 bases from J, with 8 bases between. CDR3 in DNA: TGTGCCAGCAGCTTAGGTGGCACTTACAATGAGCAGTTCTTC. Its translation is CASSLGGTYNEQFF.

This sequence joins TRBV4-1 and TRBJ2-3; TRBD2 aligns across 8 bases. The trim removed 5 bases at V and 6 bases at J, leaving 7 bases unmatched. Germline assignment: CDR1 MGHRA and CDR2 YSYEKL. CDR3 size: 14 residues. The DNA for the CDR3 is TGCGCCAGCAGCACACATAGCGGGATTGATACGCAGTATTTT. Amino acid sequence: CASSTHSGIDTQYF.

CDR3 coding DNA: TGTGCCAGCAGCTTAGGGCGGGCCGATGGAAACACCATATATTTT. Its translation: CASSLGRADGNTIYF. The chain recombines TRBV11-2 with TRBJ1-3; D remains ambiguous. Germline CDR1 reads SGHAT; CDR2 reads FQNNGV. V lost 1 base and J 3 bases, leaving 10 bases between the germline ends. The length of the CDR3 is 15 residues.

The V call is TRBV10-3, the J call TRBJ1-5; TRBD1 might be the D (5 bases). Germline lookup yields CDR1 ENHRY and CDR2 SYGVKD. The ends were cut back, 4 bases at V and 1 base at J, with 11 bases in the middle. The CDR3 is 15 residues long. The CDR3 loop is CAISASGTSNQPQHF. CDR3 bases: TGTGCCATCAGTGCCTCCGGGACCAGCAATCAGCCCCAGCATTTT.

The CDR3 protein is CASSTRTSGVSTDTQYF. In DNA, the CDR3 is TGTGCCAGCAGCACACGGACTAGCGGGGTTAGCACAGATACGCAGTATTTT. The chain employs TRBV7-2 and TRBJ2-3; TRBD2 matches 12 bases. With 5 bases clipped from V and 0 bases from J, the junction kept 6 bases outside the gene matches. CDR1 SGHTA and CDR2 FQGNSA come from the germline V gene. This CDR3 comprises 17 residues. The complete variable domain, with remaining parts taken from reference TRBV7-2 and TRBJ2-3, reads GAGVSQSPSNKVTEKGKDVELRCDPISGHTALYWYRQSLGQGLEFLIYFQGNSAPDKSGLPSDRFSAERTGGSVSTLTIQRTQQEDSAVYLCASSTRTSGVSTDTQYFGPGTRLTVL.

In its sample, this clone was seen a few times. This chain joins TRBV30 and TRBJ1-5; D might be TRBD1 (5 bases). Germline lookup yields CDR1 GTSNPN and CDR2 SVGIG (reference sequence). The CDR3 sequence is 16 residues long. V was pared by 0 bases and J by 1 base, with 13 bases between. The CDR3 region is CAWSVGQGGSNQPQHF. DNA of the CDR3: TGTGCCTGGAGTGTAGGACAAGGCGGGAGCAATCAGCCCCAGCATTTT. Full variable domain (missing parts from reference TRBV30 and TRBJ1-5): SQTIHQWPATLVQPVGSPLSLECTVEGTSNPNLYWYRQAAGRGLQLLFYSVGIGQISSEVPQNLSASRPQDRQFILSSKKLLLSDSGFYLCAWSVGQGGSNQPQHFGDGTRLSIL.

The chain recombines TRBV18 with TRBJ1-6, with D perhaps matching TRBD1 (5 bases). The CDR3 consists of 13 residues. Trimming shortened V by 2 bases and J by 8 bases, and 7 bases separated the two germline ends. CDR1 and CDR2 (germline): KGHSH, LQKENI. CDR3 DNA sequence: TGTGCCAGCTCACCAGGGGCTGATTCACCCCTCCACTTT. Translation: CASSPGADSPLHF.

The chain combines TRBV6-5 with TRBJ1-3; possible D gene TRBD1, 5 bases. V gave up 5 bases and J gave up 0 bases, with 8 bases separating them. This CDR3 has 14 amino acids. CDR1 is MNHEY and CDR2 is SVGAGI in the germline V gene. The CDR3 protein is CASSQQVSGNTIYF. The DNA for the CDR3 is TGTGCCAGCAGTCAACAGGTCTCTGGAAACACCATATATTTT.

This clone was counted only a few times. This chain joins TRBV7-9 and TRBJ1-4; TRBD1 matches at 8 bases. This CDR3 is built from 17 residues. Germline CDR1 and CDR2: SEHNR and FQNEAQ (reference sequence). J lost 0 bases, V lost 4 bases, and 7 bases had no gene match. The CDR3 DNA is TGTGCCAGCAGCTCGACCGGGACAGGAGCAACTAATGAAAAACTGTTTTTT. Translation: CASSSTGTGATNEKLFF.

The chain combines TRBV5-4 with TRBJ2-2, with D possibly being TRBD1 (5 bases). The CDR3 contains 15 residues. The ends were cut back, 4 bases at V and 1 base at J, with 11 bases in the middle. CDR1 and CDR2 (germline): SGHNT, YYREEE (reference sequence). The CDR3 reads CASSPDRLNTGELFF. In DNA, the CDR3 is TGTGCCAGCAGCCCTGACAGATTGAACACCGGGGAGCTGTTTTTT.

V usage is TRBV28 and J usage is TRBJ1-5; the match to TRBD1 covers 7 bases. The junction had 12 bases not matched to a gene; V was cut back by 6 bases and J by 4 bases. Germline values: CDR1 MDHEN, CDR2 SYDVKM. The CDR3 sequence is 16 residues long. The CDR3 coding sequence is TGTGCCAGCAGGGGTCCGGGCAGGGGGTTGAATCAGCCCCAGCATTTT. It codes for CASRGPGRGLNQPQHF.